This TCR beta chain emerged from a study of cytomegalovirus exposure and HLA in healthy donors. The CDR3 has 15 residues. Germline CDR1 WNHNN, CDR2 SYGVQD (reference sequence). J gave up 3 bases and V 6 bases, and 7 bases lay outside the gene matches. PCR was performed using 60 Vbeta and 13 Jbeta primers. Assay used: immunoSEQ multiplex PCR; TCRdb lists only in-frame clones, some missing. The data contain approximately 240,000 clones, approximately 84% of them seen just once; the ten biggest clones take up 0.58%. The TCR originated in a woman aged 40-49 years in good health and CMV-seronegative. Sequenced input: PBMCs. This chain joins TRBV10-1 and TRBJ2-1; 8 nucleotides match TRBD2. The CDR3 DNA follows: TGCGCCAGCAGGCCCAGCGGGGGCGACTACAATGAGCAGTTCTTC. Its translation: CASRPSGGDYNEQFF.